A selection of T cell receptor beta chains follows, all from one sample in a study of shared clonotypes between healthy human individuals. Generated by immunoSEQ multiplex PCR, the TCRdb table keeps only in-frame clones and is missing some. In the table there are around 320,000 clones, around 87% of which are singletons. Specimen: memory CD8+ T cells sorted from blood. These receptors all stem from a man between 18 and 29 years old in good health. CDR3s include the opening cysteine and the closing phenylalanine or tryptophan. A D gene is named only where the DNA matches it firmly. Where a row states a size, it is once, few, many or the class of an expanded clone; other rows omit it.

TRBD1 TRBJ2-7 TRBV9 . TGTGCCAGCAGCCCTAAGGGACAGGGGCCCTACGAGCAGTACTTC CASSPKGQGPYEQYF
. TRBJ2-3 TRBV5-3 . TGTGCCAGAAGCCATATGGAGGCCAGGACAATTAAAAATAGCACAGATACGCAGTATTTT CARSHMEARTIKNSTDTQYF
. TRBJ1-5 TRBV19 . TGTGCCAGTAGTATAGACAGGTACAGCGGCTACAATCAGCCCCAGCATTTT CASSIDRYSGYNQPQHF
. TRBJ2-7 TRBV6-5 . TGTGCCAGCAGTTACGCAGTCTCCTACGAGCAGTACTTC CASSYAVSYEQYF
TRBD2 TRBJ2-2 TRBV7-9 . TGTGCCAGCAGCTCTACTACTAGCGGAGCGAACACCGGGGAGCTGTTTTTT CASSSTTSGANTGELFF
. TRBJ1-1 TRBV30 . TGTGCCTGGAGTGTGGACAGGAACACTGAAGCTTTCTTT CAWSVDRNTEAFF
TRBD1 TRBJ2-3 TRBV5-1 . TGCGCCAGCAGCTTTTCCCCCGGGACAGTCTTGTCAGATACGCAGTATTTT CASSFSPGTVLSDTQYF
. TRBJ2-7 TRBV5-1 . TGCGCCAGCAGCTCTACGAGGGAAAGGGCCTACGAGCAGTACTTC CASSSTRERAYEQYF
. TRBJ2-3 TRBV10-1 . TGCGCCAGCAGTGAATCCCGTTCCAGGGTAGGGTCAAATCTGGATACGCAGTATTTT CASSESRSRVGSNLDTQYF
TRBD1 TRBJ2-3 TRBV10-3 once TGTGCCATCAGTGAGCCGGGACAGGGAAAAGATACGCAGTATTTT CAISEPGQGKDTQYF
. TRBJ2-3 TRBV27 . TGTGCCAGCAGTGCCGGGACCCAGACCACAGATACGCAGTATTTT CASSAGTQTTDTQYF
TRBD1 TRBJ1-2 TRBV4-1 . TGCGCCAGCAGCCAATTCGGGACAGGGATGGGCAGGGATGGCTACACCTTC CASSQFGTGMGRDGYTF
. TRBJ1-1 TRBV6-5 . TGTGCCAGCAGTTACTACGGACAGACTGAAGCTTTCTTT CASSYYGQTEAFF
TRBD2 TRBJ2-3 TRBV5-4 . TGTGCCAGCAGTTTAACAGCGGGGGGCCCCGAGGAGGATACGCAGTATTTT CASSLTAGGPEEDTQYF
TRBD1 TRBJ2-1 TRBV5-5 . TGTGCCAGCAGCTTAACCGGGACAGGGGAAACGGAGCAGTTCTTC CASSLTGTGETEQFF
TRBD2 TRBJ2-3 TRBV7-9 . TGTGCCAGCAGCTTAGCGTCCCTAGCGGGAGTAGCAGATACGCAGTATTTT CASSLASLAGVADTQYF
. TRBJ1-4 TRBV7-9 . TGTGCCAGCAGCGGGGGAATCCGGAGGAATGAAAAACTGTTTTTT CASSGGIRRNEKLFF
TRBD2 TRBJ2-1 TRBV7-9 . TGTGCCAGCAGCTTAGTTGAGCGGGGTCCCTACTACAATGAGCAGTTCTTC CASSLVERGPYYNEQFF
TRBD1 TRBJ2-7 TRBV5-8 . TGTGCCAGCAGCTACGGGACAGTAAATGACTACGAGCAGTACTTC CASSYGTVNDYEQYF
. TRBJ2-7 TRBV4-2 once TGTGCCAGCAGCCAAGATGAGGGCGTCGGGCAGTACTTC CASSQDEGVGQYF
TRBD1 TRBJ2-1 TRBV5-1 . TGCGCCAGCAGCACCTTCGACAGGGGTGAGCAGTTCTTC CASSTFDRGEQFF
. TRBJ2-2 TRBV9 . TGTGCCAGCAGCGCCCCGCCAGGGACAAGAGACACCGGGGAGCTGTTTTTT CASSAPPGTRDTGELFF
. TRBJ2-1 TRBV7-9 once TGTGCCAGCAGCTTAGCCCACGGGGGGCGGACCTACAATGAGCAGTTCTTC CASSLAHGGRTYNEQFF
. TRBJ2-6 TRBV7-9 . TGTGCCAGCAGCTTCACTCTCGGACGGAACTCTGGGGCCAACGTCCTGACTTTC CASSFTLGRNSGANVLTF
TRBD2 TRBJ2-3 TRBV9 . TGTGCCAGCAGCGTAGAGCCTAGCGGGGGGCTAAACACAGATACGCAGTATTTT CASSVEPSGGLNTDTQYF
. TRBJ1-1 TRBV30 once TGTGCCTGGGAAAACTACAAAGCTTTCTTT CAWENYKAFF
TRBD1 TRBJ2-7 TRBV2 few TGTGCCAGCACCTTAGGGACAGGGTTATCCTACGAGCAGTACTTC CASTLGTGLSYEQYF
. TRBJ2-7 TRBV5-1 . TGCGCCAGCAGCTCGGGACGGATTCCCTACGAGCAGTACTTC CASSSGRIPYEQYF
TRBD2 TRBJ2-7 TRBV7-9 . TGTGCCAGCAGCTTAGAGGCTAGCGGGGGGGCCTACGAGCAGTACTTC CASSLEASGGAYEQYF